This T cell receptor beta chain is from a study of shared clonotypes between healthy human individuals. This clone was counted between two and nine times. Its antigen is still unknown. Each sorted subset replicate got 200 ng genomic DNA, roughly 30,000 genomes. Assay used: immunoSEQ multiplex PCR; TCRdb lists only in-frame clones, some missing. The sample lists over a million clones, around 82% occurring once. General study points: Enrolling few donors narrowed the genetic and exposure-history diversity that was represented. The study found lower generation probabilities in non-shared clonotypes than in those shared by all four donors.

Trimming left V 5 bases short and J 8 bases short, with 12 bases between. The CDR3 consists of 12 residues. Looked up from germline, CDR1 is SNHLY and CDR2 is FYNNEI. What was sequenced was memory CD4+ T cells from PBMCs. Subset meaning: CD45RA-negative fraction. This clonotype originated in a man between 18 and 29 years old in good health. Some clones in this sample may be carry-over from other donors' samples. J is TRBJ1-2 and V is TRBV2; tentatively, D is TRBD1 (6 bases). CDR3 amino acids: CASSLYRDGYTF. The CDR3 DNA reads as TGTGCCAGCAGTTTATACAGGGACGGCTACACCTTC.